These 4 T cell receptor beta chains share one sample of origin, sequenced in a study of shared clonotypes between healthy human individuals. Clones were sequenced by immunoSEQ multiplex PCR, and TCRdb holds only the in-frame ones, with some missing. The sample shows 1.6 million or so clones, about 98.5% of them seen only once. The specimen sequenced was naive CD4+ T cells sorted from blood. This sample's subset: CD45RA+ positively selected. These receptors were collected from a man aged 25-45 years in good health.

This chain joins TRBV5-6 and TRBJ2-2, with D possibly TRBD2 on 6 matching bases. The CDR3 runs 18 residues. In germline, CDR1 is SGHDT, CDR2 YYEEEE. The V and J ends lost 4 bases and 5 bases respectively, with 24 bases between them. The chain's CDR3 is CASSVGGPRGLGTGELFF. CDR3 nucleotide sequence: TGTGCCAGCAGCGTTGGCGGACCCCGGGGGTTAGGGACCGGGGAGCTGTTTTTT. Complete variable domain (other parts from reference TRBV5-6 and TRBJ2-2): DAGVTQSPTHLIKTRGQQVTLRCSPKSGHDTVSWYQQALGQGPQFIFQYYEEEERQRGNFPDRFSGHQFPNYSSELNVNALLLGDSALYLCASSVGGPRGLGTGELFFGEGSRLTVL.

The chain joins TRBV30 to TRBJ1-5; D is unclear. V lost 2 bases and J lost 5, with 7 bases in between. The CDR3 has 12 residues. CDR1 and CDR2 (germline): GTSNPN, SVGIG (reference sequence). CDR3 protein: CAWSPTHQPQHF. DNA of the CDR3: TGTGCCTGGAGTCCAACACATCAGCCCCAGCATTTT.

The chain's CDR3 is CASSGGSSDEQFF. Here the CDR3 DNA reads TGTGCCAGCAGCGGCGGGAGTAGCGATGAGCAGTTCTTC. The chain joins TRBV5-4 to TRBJ2-1, with 7 bases that match TRBD2. CDR1 is SGHNT, CDR2 YYREEE, per germline (reference sequence). V gave up 4 bases and J gave up 8 bases; unmatched junction bases: 6. This CDR3 is 13 amino acids long. Full variable domain (remainder filled in from reference TRBV5-4 and TRBJ2-1): ETGVTQSPTHLIKTRGQQVTLRCSSQSGHNTVSWYQQALGQGPQFIFQYYREEENGRGNFPPRFSGLQFPNYSSELNVNALELDDSALYLCASSGGSSDEQFFGPGTRLTVL.

The chain recombines TRBV28 with TRBJ1-2; TRBD1 aligns across 10 bases. This CDR3 spans 16 amino acids. The germline CDR1 and CDR2 sequences are MDHEN and SYDVKM. V lost 3 bases, J lost 4 bases, and 8 bases stayed unmatched. The chain's CDR3 is CASSLPDRGFSYGYTF. The CDR3 nucleotides are TGTGCCAGCAGTTTGCCGGACAGGGGGTTCAGCTATGGCTACACCTTC.